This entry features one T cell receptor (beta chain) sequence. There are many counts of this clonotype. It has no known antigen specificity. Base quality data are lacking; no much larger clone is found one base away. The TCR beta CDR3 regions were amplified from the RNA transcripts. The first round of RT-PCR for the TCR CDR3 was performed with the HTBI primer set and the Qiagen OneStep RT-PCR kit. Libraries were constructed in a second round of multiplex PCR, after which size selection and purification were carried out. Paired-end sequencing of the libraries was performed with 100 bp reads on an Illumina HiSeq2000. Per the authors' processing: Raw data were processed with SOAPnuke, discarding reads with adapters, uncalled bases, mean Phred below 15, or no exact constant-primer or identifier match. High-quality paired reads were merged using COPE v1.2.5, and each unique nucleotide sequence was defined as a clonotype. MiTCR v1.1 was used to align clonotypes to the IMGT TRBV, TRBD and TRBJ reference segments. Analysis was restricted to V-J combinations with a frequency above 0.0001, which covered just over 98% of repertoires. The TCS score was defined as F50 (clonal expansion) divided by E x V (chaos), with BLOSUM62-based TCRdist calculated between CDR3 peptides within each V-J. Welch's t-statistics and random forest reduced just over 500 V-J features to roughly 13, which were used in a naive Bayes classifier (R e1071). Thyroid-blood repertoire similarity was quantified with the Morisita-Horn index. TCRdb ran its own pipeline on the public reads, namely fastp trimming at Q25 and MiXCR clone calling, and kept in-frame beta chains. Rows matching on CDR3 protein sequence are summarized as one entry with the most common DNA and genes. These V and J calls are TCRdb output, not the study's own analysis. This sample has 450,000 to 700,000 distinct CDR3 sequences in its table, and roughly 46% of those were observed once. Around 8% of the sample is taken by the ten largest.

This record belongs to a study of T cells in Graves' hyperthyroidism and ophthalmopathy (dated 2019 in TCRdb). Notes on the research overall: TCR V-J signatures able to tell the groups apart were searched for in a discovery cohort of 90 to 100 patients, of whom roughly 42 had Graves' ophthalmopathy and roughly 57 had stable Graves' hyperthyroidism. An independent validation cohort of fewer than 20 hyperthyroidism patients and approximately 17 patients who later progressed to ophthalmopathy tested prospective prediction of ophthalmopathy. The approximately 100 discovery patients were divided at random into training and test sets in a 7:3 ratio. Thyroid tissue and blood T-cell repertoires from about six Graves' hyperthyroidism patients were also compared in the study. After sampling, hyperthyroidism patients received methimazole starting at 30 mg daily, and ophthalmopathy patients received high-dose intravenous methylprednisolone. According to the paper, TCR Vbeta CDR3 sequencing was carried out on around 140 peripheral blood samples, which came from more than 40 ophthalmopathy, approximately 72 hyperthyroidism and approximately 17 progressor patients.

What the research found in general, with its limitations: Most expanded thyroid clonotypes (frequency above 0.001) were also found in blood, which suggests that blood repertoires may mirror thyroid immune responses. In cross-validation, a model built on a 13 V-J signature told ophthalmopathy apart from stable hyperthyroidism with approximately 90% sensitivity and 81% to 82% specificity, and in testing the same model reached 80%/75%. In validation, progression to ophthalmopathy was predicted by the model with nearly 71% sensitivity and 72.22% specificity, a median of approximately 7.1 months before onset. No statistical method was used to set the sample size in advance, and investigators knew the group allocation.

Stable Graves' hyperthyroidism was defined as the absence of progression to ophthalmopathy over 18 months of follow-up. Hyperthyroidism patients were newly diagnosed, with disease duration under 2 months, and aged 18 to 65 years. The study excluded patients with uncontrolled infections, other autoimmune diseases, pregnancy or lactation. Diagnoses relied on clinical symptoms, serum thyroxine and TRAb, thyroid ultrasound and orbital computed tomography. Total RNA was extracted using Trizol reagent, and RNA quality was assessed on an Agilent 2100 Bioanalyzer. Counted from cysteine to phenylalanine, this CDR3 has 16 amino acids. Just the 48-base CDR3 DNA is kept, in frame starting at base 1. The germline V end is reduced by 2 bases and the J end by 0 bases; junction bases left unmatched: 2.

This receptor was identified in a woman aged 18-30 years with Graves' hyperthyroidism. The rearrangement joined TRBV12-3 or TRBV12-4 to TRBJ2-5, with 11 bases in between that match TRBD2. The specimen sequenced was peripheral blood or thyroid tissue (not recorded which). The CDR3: CASSLRLAGNQETQYF. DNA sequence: TGTGCCAGCAGTTTACGACTAGCGGGGAACCAAGAGACCCAGTACTTC.